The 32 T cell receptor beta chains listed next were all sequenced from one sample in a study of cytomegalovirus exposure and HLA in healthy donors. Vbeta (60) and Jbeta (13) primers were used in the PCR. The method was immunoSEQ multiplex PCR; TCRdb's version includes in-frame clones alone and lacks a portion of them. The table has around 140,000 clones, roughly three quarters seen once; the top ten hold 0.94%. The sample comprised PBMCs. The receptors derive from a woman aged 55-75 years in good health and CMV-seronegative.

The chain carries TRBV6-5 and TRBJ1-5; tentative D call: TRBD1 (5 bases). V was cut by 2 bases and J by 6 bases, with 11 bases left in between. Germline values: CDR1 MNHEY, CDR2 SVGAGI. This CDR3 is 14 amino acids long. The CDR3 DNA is TGTGCCAGCAGTTACAATGGGGGAGGTCAGCCCCAGCATTTT. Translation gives CASSYNGGGQPQHF.

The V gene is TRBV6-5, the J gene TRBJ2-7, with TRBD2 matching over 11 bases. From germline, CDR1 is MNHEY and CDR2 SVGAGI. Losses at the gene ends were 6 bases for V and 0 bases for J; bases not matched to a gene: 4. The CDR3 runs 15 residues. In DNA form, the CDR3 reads TGTGCCAGCAGGGATGGACTAGCGGGCTCCTACGAGCAGTACTTC. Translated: CASRDGLAGSYEQYF.

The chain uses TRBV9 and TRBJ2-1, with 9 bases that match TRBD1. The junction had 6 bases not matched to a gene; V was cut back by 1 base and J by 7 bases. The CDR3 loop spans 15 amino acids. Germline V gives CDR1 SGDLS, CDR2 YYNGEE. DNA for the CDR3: TGTGCCAGCAGCGTATTAGGACAGGGGAAGAATGAGCAGTTCTTC. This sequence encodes CASSVLGQGKNEQFF.

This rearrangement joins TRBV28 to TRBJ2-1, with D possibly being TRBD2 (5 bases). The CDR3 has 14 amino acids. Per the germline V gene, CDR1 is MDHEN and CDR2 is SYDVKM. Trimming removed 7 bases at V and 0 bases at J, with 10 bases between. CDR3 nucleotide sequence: TGTGCCAGCATCCCGGCGGGCTCCTACAATGAGCAGTTCTTC. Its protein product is CASIPAGSYNEQFF.

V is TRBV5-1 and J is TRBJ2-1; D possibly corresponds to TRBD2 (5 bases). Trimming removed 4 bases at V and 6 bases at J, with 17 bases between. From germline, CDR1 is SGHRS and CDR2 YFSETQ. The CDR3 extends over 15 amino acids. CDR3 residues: CASSEGSRASNEQFF. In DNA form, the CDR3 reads TGCGCCAGCAGCGAGGGCTCCCGGGCGTCCAATGAGCAGTTCTTC.

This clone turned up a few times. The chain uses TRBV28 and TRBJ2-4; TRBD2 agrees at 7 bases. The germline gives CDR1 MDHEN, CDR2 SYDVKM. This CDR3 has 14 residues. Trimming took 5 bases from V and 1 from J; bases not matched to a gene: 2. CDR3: CASSPGGAKNIQYF. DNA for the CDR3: TGTGCCAGCAGTCCCGGGGGGGCCAAAAACATTCAGTACTTC.

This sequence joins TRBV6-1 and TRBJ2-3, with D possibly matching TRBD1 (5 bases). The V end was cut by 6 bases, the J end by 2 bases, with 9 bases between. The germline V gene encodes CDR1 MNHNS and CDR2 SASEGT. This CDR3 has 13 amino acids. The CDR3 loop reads CASSKDITDTQYF. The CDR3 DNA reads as TGTGCCAGCAGCAAGGACATCACAGATACGCAGTATTTT.

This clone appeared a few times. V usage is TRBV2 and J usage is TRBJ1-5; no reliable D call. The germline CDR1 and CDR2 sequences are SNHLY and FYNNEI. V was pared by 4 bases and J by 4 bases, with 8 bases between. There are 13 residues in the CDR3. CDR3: CASSGRINQPQHF. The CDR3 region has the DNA TGTGCCAGCAGTGGGAGGATTAATCAGCCCCAGCATTTT.

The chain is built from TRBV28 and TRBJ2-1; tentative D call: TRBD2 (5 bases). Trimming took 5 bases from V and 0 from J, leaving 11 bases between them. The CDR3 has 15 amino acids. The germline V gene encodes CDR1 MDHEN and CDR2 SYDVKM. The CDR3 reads CASSHRGGSYNEQFF. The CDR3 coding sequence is TGTGCCAGCAGTCATCGGGGTGGCTCCTACAATGAGCAGTTCTTC.

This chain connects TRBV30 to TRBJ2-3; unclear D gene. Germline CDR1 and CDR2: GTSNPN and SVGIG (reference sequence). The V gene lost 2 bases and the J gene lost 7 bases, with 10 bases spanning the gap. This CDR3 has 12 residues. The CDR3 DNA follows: TGTGCCTGGAGTTCTACAGTCCATACGCAGTATTTT. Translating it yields CAWSSTVHTQYF.

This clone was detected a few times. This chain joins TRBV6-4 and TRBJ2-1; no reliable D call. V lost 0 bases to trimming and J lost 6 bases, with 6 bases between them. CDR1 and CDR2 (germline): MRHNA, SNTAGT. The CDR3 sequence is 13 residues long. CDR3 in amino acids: CASSDSSTNEQFF. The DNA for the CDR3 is TGTGCCAGCAGTGACTCGAGTACCAATGAGCAGTTCTTC.

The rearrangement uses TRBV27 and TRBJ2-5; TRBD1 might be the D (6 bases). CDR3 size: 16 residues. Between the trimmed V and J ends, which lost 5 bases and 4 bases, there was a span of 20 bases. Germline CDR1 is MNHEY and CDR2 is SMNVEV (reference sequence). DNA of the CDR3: TGTGCCAGCAGTCCAGGGGCCGGACGCCGGGGAGAGACCCAGTACTTC. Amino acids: CASSPGAGRRGETQYF.

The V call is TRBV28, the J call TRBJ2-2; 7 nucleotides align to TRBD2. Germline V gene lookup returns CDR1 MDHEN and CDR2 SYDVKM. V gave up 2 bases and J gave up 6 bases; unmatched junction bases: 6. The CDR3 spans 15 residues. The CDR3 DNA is TGTGCCAGCAGTTTAATAGGACTAGGAGCCGGGGAGCTGTTTTTT. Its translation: CASSLIGLGAGELFF. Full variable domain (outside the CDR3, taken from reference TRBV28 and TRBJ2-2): DVKVTQSSRYLVKRTGEKVFLECVQDMDHENMFWYRQDPGLGLRLIYFSYDVKMKEKGDIPEGYSVSREKKERFSLILESASTNQTSMYLCASSLIGLGAGELFFGEGSRLTVL.

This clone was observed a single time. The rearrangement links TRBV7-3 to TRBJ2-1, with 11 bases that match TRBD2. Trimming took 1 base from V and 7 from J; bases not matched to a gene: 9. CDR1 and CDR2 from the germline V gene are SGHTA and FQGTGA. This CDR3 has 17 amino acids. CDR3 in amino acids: CASSLMTLAGGINEQFF. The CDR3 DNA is TGTGCCAGCAGCTTAATGACCCTAGCGGGAGGAATAAATGAGCAGTTCTTC.

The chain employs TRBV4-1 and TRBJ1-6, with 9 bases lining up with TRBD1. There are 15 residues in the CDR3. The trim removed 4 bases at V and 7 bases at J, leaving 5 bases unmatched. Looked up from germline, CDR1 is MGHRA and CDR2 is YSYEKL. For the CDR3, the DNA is TGCGCCAGCAGCCGAACCGGGACAGGGAATTCACCCCTCCACTTT. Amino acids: CASSRTGTGNSPLHF.

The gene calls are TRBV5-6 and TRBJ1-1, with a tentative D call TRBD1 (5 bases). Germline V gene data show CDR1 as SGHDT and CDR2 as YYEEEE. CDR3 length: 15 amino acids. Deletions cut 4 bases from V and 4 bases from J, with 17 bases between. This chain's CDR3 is CASSPGGARGTEAFF. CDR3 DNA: TGTGCCAGCAGCCCGGGAGGGGCGCGCGGCACTGAAGCTTTCTTT.

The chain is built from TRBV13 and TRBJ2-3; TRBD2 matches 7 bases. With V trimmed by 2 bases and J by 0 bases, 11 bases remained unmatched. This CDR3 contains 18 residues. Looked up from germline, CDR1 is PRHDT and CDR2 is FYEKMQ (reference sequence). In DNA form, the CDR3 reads TGTGCCAGCAGCTTAATGTTGGCTAGCGGTACTAGCACAGATACGCAGTATTTT. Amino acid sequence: CASSLMLASGTSTDTQYF.

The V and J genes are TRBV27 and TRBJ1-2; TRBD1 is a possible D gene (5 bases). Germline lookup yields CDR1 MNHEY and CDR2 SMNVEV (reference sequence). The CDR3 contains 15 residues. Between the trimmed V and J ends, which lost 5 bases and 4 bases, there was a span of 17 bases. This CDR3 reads CASSLQGNLGYGYTF. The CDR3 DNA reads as TGTGCCAGCAGTCTTCAGGGTAATCTTGGCTATGGCTACACCTTC.

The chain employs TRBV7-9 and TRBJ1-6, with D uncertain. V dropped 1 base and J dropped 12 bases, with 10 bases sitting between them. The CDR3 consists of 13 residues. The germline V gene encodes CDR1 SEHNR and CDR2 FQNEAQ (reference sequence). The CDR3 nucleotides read TGTGCCAGCAGCTTAGACGGAGTCGTACCCCTCCACTTT. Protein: CASSLDGVVPLHF.

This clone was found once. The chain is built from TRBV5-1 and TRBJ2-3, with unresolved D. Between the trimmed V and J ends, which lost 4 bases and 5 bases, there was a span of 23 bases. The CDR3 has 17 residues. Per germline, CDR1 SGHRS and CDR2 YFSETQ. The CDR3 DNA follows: TGCGCCAGCAGCCCCCTCCCGGCAGGCGAGCCACAAGATACGCAGTATTTT. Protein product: CASSPLPAGEPQDTQYF.

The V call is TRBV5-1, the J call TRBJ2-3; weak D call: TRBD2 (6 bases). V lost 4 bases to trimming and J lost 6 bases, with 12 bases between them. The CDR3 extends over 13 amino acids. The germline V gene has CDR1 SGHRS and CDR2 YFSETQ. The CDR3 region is CASSPGLGDTQYF. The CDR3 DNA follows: TGCGCCAGCAGCCCGGGACTGGGCGATACGCAGTATTTT.

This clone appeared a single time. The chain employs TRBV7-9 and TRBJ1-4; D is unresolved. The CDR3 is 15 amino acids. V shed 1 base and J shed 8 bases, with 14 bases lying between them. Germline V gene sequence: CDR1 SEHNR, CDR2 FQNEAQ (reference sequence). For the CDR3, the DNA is TGTGCCAGCAGCTTAGGATCGAGGGTCGGGGAAAAACTGTTTTTT. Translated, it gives CASSLGSRVGEKLFF.

The CDR3 DNA follows: TGTGCCAGCAGCCCGACAGGGACAGTAGGTGGTAGGAACACTGAAGCTTTCTTT. Residues: CASSPTGTVGGRNTEAFF. V usage is TRBV7-6 and J usage is TRBJ1-1, with 7 nucleotides matching TRBD1. Looked up from germline, CDR1 is SGHVS and CDR2 is FNYEAQ. With 5 bases clipped from V and 1 base from J, the junction kept 16 bases outside the gene matches. This CDR3 comprises 18 residues.

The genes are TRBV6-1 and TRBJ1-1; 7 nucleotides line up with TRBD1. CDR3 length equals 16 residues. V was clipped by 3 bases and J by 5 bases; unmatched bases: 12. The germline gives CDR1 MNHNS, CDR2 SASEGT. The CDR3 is CASSDLQGWRVTEAFF. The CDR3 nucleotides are TGTGCCAGCAGTGATTTACAGGGGTGGAGGGTAACTGAAGCTTTCTTT.

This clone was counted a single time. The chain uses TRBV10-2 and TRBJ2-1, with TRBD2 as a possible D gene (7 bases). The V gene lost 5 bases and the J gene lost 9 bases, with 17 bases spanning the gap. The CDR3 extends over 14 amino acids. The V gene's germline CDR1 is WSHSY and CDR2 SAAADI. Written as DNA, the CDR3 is TGCGCCAGCAGTTTGGCGGGGGCATACGGTGAGCAGTTCTTC. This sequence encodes CASSLAGAYGEQFF.

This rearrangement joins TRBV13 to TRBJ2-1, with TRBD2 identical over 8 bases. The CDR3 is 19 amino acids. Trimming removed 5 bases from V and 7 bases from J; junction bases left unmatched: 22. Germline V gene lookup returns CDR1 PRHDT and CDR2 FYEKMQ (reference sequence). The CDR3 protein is CASSPKYGSGTSFKNEQFF. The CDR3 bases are TGTGCCAGCAGCCCCAAGTATGGATCCGGGACTAGTTTTAAGAATGAGCAGTTCTTC.

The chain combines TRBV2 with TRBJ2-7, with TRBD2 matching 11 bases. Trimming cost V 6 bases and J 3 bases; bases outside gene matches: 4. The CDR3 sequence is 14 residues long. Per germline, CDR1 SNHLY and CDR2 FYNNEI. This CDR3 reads CASRVGTSGYEQYF. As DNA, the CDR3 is TGTGCCAGCAGGGTAGGGACTAGCGGCTACGAGCAGTACTTC. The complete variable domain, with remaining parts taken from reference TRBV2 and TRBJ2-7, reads EPEVTQTPSHQVTQMGQEVILRCVPISNHLYFYWYRQILGQKVEFLVSFYNNEISEKSEIFDDQFSVERPDGSNFTLKIRSTKLEDSAMYFCASRVGTSGYEQYFGPGTRLTVT.

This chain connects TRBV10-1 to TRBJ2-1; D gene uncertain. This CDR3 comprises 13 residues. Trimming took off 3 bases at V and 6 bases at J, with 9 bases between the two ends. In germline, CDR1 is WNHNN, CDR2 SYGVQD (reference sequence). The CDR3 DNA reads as TGCGCCAGCAGTGATCTGAGAGGCAATGAGCAGTTCTTC. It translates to CASSDLRGNEQFF.

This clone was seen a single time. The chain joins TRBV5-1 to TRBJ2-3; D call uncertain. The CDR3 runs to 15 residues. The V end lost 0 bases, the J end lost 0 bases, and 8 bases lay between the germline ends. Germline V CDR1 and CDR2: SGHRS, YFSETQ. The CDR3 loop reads CASSLVPGSTDTQYF. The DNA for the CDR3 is TGCGCCAGCAGCTTGGTTCCAGGTAGCACAGATACGCAGTATTTT.

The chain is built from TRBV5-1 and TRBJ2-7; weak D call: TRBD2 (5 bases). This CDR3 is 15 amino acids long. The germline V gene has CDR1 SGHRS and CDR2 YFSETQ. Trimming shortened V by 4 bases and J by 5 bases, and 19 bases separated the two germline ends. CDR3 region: CASSTTPGIGDEQYF. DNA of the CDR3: TGCGCCAGCAGCACGACGCCCGGGATCGGTGACGAGCAGTACTTC.

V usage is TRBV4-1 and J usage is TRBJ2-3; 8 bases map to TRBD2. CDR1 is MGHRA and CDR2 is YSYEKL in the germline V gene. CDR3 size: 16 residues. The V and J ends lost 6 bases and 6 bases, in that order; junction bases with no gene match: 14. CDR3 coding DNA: TGCGCCAGCAGTCGCCTTACGGGCGGGGGGTCCGATACGCAGTATTTT. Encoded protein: CASSRLTGGGSDTQYF.

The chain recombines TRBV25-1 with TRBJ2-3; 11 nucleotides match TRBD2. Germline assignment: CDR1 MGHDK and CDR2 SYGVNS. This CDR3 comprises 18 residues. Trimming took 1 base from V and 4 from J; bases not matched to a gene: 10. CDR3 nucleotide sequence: TGTGCCAGCAGTGAATCTCAAAAGCTAGCGGGAGGCTCAGATACGCAGTATTTT. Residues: CASSESQKLAGGSDTQYF. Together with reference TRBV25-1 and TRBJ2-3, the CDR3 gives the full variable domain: EADIYQTPRYLVIGTGKKITLECSQTMGHDKMYWYQQDPGMELHLIHYSYGVNSTEKGDLSSESTVSRIRTEHFPLTLESARPSHTSQYLCASSESQKLAGGSDTQYFGPGTRLTVL.